This T cell receptor beta chain was captured by sequencing in a study of glioma-infiltrating T cells after dendritic cell vaccination. Study information: Between the early 2000s and the early 2010s, patients got autologous tumor lysate-pulsed dendritic cell vaccines. Three intradermal dendritic cell vaccine injections were given every two weeks.

The CDR3 sequence is 12 residues long. V was clipped by 7 bases and J by 2 bases, with 10 bases between them. Germline V gene sequence: CDR1 SGDLS, CDR2 YYNGEE. Profiled with immunoSEQ multiplex PCR; TCRdb holds only in-frame clones, not every one. The data contain roughly 20,000 clones, about four fifths of them singletons. None of the glioblastoma patients had an isocitrate dehydrogenase mutation. The genes are TRBV9 and TRBJ2-7; D ambiguous. Sequenced here: blood, sampled before dendritic cell vaccination. This clonotype was obtained from a human donor with glioblastoma. CDR3 region: CASSPGTYEQYF. As DNA, the CDR3 is TGTGCCAGCTCGCCAGGTACCTACGAGCAGTACTTC.